The 14 T cell receptor beta chains in this list originate from one sample, sequenced in a study of cytomegalovirus exposure and HLA in healthy donors. This PCR relied on a set of 60 Vbeta primers and 13 Jbeta primers. The assay was immunoSEQ multiplex PCR, and TCRdb's table has in-frame clones only and misses some. The sample lists 140,000 to 150,000 clones; 80% were seen once. Material: PBMCs. The receptor set was obtained from a woman in her 30s in good health and CMV-seronegative.

The chain employs TRBV5-1 and TRBJ2-6; D uncertain. V lost 4 bases and J 0 bases, leaving 8 bases between the germline ends. CDR1 and CDR2 from the germline V gene are SGHRS and YFSETQ. This CDR3 is built from 15 residues. CDR3 in amino acids: CASSLDSSGANVLTF. CDR3 coding DNA: TGCGCCAGCAGCCTTGATAGCTCTGGGGCCAACGTCCTGACTTTC.

The genes are TRBV18 and TRBJ2-3; D is perhaps TRBD2 (6 bases). Germline CDR1 and CDR2: KGHSH and LQKENI. The CDR3 is 17 residues long. The V end was cut by 2 bases, the J end by 0 bases, with 15 bases between. The CDR3 here is CASSPVGGDASTDTQYF. The CDR3 nucleotides read TGTGCCAGCTCACCAGTTGGCGGGGATGCTAGCACAGATACGCAGTATTTT. The whole variable domain, remainder taken from reference TRBV18 and TRBJ2-3, is NAGVMQNPRHLVRRRGQEARLRCSPMKGHSHVYWYRQLPEEGLKFMVYLQKENIIDESGMPKERFSAEFPKEGPSILRIQQVVRGDSAAYFCASSPVGGDASTDTQYFGPGTRLTVL.

The chain links TRBV5-1 to TRBJ2-4; a weak D match, TRBD1 (5 bases). Trimming took 4 bases from V and 8 from J, leaving 10 bases between them. The CDR3 is 12 amino acids. Germline assignment: CDR1 SGHRS and CDR2 YFSETQ. The CDR3 DNA is TGCGCCAGCAGCCCCTTAGGGGACATTCAGTACTTC. This encodes CASSPLGDIQYF. Together with reference TRBV5-1 and TRBJ2-4, the CDR3 gives the full variable domain: KAGVTQTPRYLIKTRGQQVTLSCSPISGHRSVSWYQQTPGQGLQFLFEYFSETQRNKGNFPGRFSGRQFSNSRSEMNVSTLELGDSALYLCASSPLGDIQYFGAGTRLSVL.

The V gene is TRBV7-9, the J gene TRBJ1-1, with TRBD1 matching over 8 bases. Germline V CDR1 and CDR2: SEHNR, FQNEAQ (reference sequence). Trimming took 0 bases from V and 4 from J; bases not matched to a gene: 4. This CDR3 has 15 residues. CDR3 amino acids: CASSLAQGAGTEAFF. Written as DNA, the CDR3 is TGTGCCAGCAGCTTAGCGCAGGGGGCCGGCACTGAAGCTTTCTTT.

This sequence joins TRBV30 and TRBJ1-5; D remains ambiguous. Looked up from germline, CDR1 is GTSNPN and CDR2 is SVGIG (reference sequence). V was cut by 2 bases and J by 3 bases, with 11 bases left in between. The CDR3 is 14 residues long. CDR3 residues: CAWSRGRNNQPQHF. For the CDR3, the DNA is TGTGCCTGGAGTAGAGGGAGGAACAATCAGCCCCAGCATTTT.

The genes are TRBV6-1 and TRBJ2-7; 8 bases are a match to TRBD2. The germline gives CDR1 MNHNS, CDR2 SASEGT. This CDR3 is built from 15 residues. With V trimmed by 7 bases and J by 2 bases, 10 bases remained unmatched. The CDR3 loop is CASTPRAGGTYEQYF. CDR3 DNA: TGTGCCAGCACTCCCCGTGCGGGAGGAACCTACGAGCAGTACTTC.

The chain joins TRBV5-6 to TRBJ2-5; D unclear. The CDR3 sequence is 13 residues long. Germline V CDR1 and CDR2: SGHDT, YYEEEE. V lost 4 bases and J 4 bases, leaving 11 bases between the germline ends. Here the CDR3 reads CASSLGAGETQYF. DNA for the CDR3: TGTGCCAGCAGCCTTGGCGCAGGAGAGACCCAGTACTTC.

The chain couples TRBV5-6 to TRBJ2-7; D possibly corresponds to TRBD1 (6 bases). Trimming cost V 4 bases and J 10 bases, with 21 bases left between them. There are 14 residues in the CDR3. Germline-derived CDR1 and CDR2 are SGHDT and YYEEEE. CDR3 in DNA: TGTGCCAGCAGCCAAGGAGGTGTGGTCAGGGGCCAGTACTTC. This gives the protein CASSQGGVVRGQYF.

The chain carries TRBV4-1 and TRBJ2-3; 7 bases match TRBD2. CDR3 length: 17 residues. Germline CDR1 reads MGHRA; CDR2 reads YSYEKL. Trimming removed 3 bases from V and 0 bases from J; junction bases left unmatched: 9. The CDR3 protein is CASSQVTAGLSTDTQYF. Written as DNA, the CDR3 is TGCGCCAGCAGCCAGGTGACAGCGGGACTAAGCACAGATACGCAGTATTTT.

The DNA of the CDR3 is TGTGCCAGCAGTAACTGGGACAGCCCATCACCCCTCCACTTT. Its protein is CASSNWDSPSPLHF. The genes are TRBV25-1 and TRBJ1-6; 7 nucleotides match TRBD1. The CDR3 runs 14 residues. V lost 5 bases, J lost 10 bases, and 8 bases stayed unmatched. CDR1 is MGHDK, CDR2 SYGVNS, per germline.

The CDR3 DNA reads TGTGCCAGTAGTTTCCGGGAGGGGTTCACCGGGGAGCTGTTTTTT. This codes for CASSFREGFTGELFF. The chain recombines TRBV19 with TRBJ2-2; 8 bases agree with TRBD2. Germline CDR1 LNHDA, CDR2 SQIVND (reference sequence). The CDR3 consists of 15 residues. V was pared by 5 bases and J by 4 bases, with 6 bases of the junction left unmatched.

This chain links TRBV7-3 with TRBJ2-7; perhaps TRBD2 as D (7 bases). This CDR3 is built from 16 residues. Trimming removed 5 bases from V and 2 bases from J, with 19 bases in between. Germline CDR1 is SGHTA and CDR2 is FQGTGA. CDR3 coding DNA: TGTGCCAGCAGCCCGGGCCGGGGGCGGGGGCCCTACGAGCAGTACTTC. As protein: CASSPGRGRGPYEQYF. The whole variable domain, filled in from reference TRBV7-3 and TRBJ2-7, reads GAGVSQTPSNKVTEKGKYVELRCDPISGHTALYWYRQSLGQGPEFLIYFQGTGAADDSGLPNDRFFAVRPEGSVSTLKIQRTERGDSAVYLCASSPGRGRGPYEQYFGPGTRLTVT.

This sequence joins TRBV28 and TRBJ1-5; 9 nucleotides agree with TRBD1. The CDR3 has 15 amino acids. Unmatched junction bases numbered 10, after V lost 5 bases and J lost 8 bases. Germline loops: CDR1 MDHEN, CDR2 SYDVKM. The CDR3 bases are TGTGCCAGCAGTCTGGATTCGACAGGGGGTGAGCCCCAGCATTTT. It yields the protein CASSLDSTGGEPQHF.

The J gene is TRBJ2-3, the V gene TRBV5-1; D perhaps matches TRBD2 (6 bases). Trimming took off 0 bases at V and 6 bases at J, with 8 bases between the two ends. Per the germline V gene, CDR1 is SGHRS and CDR2 is YFSETQ. This CDR3 region has 13 residues. CDR3 residues: CASSLARGDTQYF. The CDR3, as DNA: TGCGCCAGCAGCTTGGCCCGGGGGGATACGCAGTATTTT.